Listed here are 13 T cell receptor beta chains from one sample, sequenced in a study of cytomegalovirus exposure and HLA in healthy donors (dated by TCRdb to 2016 to 2017). Library preparation was by the immunoSEQ multiplex PCR assay. For the multiplex PCR, a mixture combining 60 forward primers for TCR Vbeta segments and 13 reverse primers for TCR Jbeta segments was used. TCRdb retrieved this table from immuneACCESS and kept in-frame rearrangements only. Not all clones are present; in checked studies, unresolved V genes account for under half, and no reason is known for the remainder. Here the sample has about 150,000 clones; roughly three quarters occur a single time. The ten largest make up around 1.3% of the sample. The source material was PBMCs. All receptors derive from a woman in her thirties or forties in good health and CMV-seronegative.

The J gene is TRBJ2-2, the V gene TRBV19, with D uncertain. Looked up from germline, CDR1 is LNHDA and CDR2 is SQIVND (reference sequence). The V and J ends lost 3 bases and 0 bases respectively, with 8 bases between them. CDR3 length equals 15 residues. The chain's CDR3 is CASSIRLANTGELFF. The CDR3, as DNA: TGTGCCAGTAGTATTCGCTTAGCGAACACCGGGGAGCTGTTTTTT.

This chain joins TRBV7-2 and TRBJ2-3, with D perhaps TRBD1 (6 bases). Germline V gene sequence: CDR1 SGHTA, CDR2 FQGNSA. Trimming left V 2 bases short and J 2 bases short, with 8 bases between. This CDR3 region has 14 residues. The chain's CDR3 is CASSLTGSTDTQYF. CDR3 nucleotides: TGTGCCAGCAGCTTAACAGGGTCCACAGATACGCAGTATTTT.

This sequence joins TRBV7-9 and TRBJ2-5, with a possible D match to TRBD1 (6 bases). The germline V and J ends were trimmed by 5 bases and 1 base, with 11 bases remaining between them. The CDR3 covers 14 residues. Germline CDR1 is SEHNR and CDR2 is FQNEAQ (reference sequence). The CDR3 DNA follows: TGTGCCAGCAGCCCCGGGACAACCCAAGAGACCCAGTACTTC. As protein: CASSPGTTQETQYF.

The chain has TRBV10-3 and TRBJ2-7; possibly TRBD1 for D (6 bases). V was pared by 6 bases and J by 3 bases, with 18 bases between. Germline V gene lookup returns CDR1 ENHRY and CDR2 SYGVKD. The CDR3 length is 15 residues. The CDR3 bases are TGTGCCATCAGGGACAGTACAGGGATAGGCTACGAGCAGTACTTC. Protein product: CAIRDSTGIGYEQYF.

Only one count was recorded for this clone. CDR3 DNA sequence: TGTGCTAGTGGTGTATCGGGACACTCACGCGCTGGGGCCAACGTCCTGACTTTC. Translated, it gives CASGVSGHSRAGANVLTF. The chain joins TRBV12-5 to TRBJ2-6, with D possibly matching TRBD1 (6 bases). V lost 5 bases and J lost 2, with 19 bases in between. The germline V gene encodes CDR1 LGHNT and CDR2 FRNRAP. There are 18 residues in the CDR3.

This chain connects TRBV2 to TRBJ1-2; no clear D gene. This CDR3 contains 12 residues. The germline V gene has CDR1 SNHLY and CDR2 FYNNEI. Trimming took 4 bases from V and 3 from J, leaving 6 bases between them. DNA for the CDR3: TGTGCCAGCAGTGTTCAGGACTATGGCTACACCTTC. Amino acid sequence: CASSVQDYGYTF.

J is TRBJ2-3 and V is TRBV5-1, with 10 bases matching TRBD1. Unmatched junction bases numbered 6, after V lost 7 bases and J lost 4 bases. The germline V gene encodes CDR1 SGHRS and CDR2 YFSETQ. The CDR3 consists of 14 residues. Here the CDR3 DNA reads TGCGCCAGCTCTATGGGGACAGGGGCAGATACGCAGTATTTT. Its protein product is CASSMGTGADTQYF.

The V gene is TRBV27, the J gene TRBJ2-7, with D unresolved. The CDR3 loop spans 14 amino acids. Between the trimmed V and J ends, which lost 2 bases and 2 bases, there was a span of 10 bases. CDR1 and CDR2 from the germline V gene are MNHEY and SMNVEV (reference sequence). DNA for the CDR3: TGTGCCAGCAGTTTAATGGCGGTACCCTACGAGCAGTACTTC. It specifies CASSLMAVPYEQYF.

V and J are TRBV28 and TRBJ1-1, with D hard to call. V was pared by 3 bases and J by 4 bases, with 12 bases between. The CDR3 runs 14 residues. CDR1 and CDR2 (germline): MDHEN, SYDVKM. The CDR3 DNA is TGTGCCAGCAGTTTGTCCCCGGCGGGCACTGAAGCTTTCTTT. It translates to CASSLSPAGTEAFF.

This clone came up once. This chain uses TRBV28 with TRBJ2-5; the match to TRBD2 covers 7 bases. Losses at the gene ends were 1 base for V and 5 bases for J; bases not matched to a gene: 7. Germline V CDR1 and CDR2: MDHEN, SYDVKM. The CDR3 is 15 amino acids. The CDR3 reads CASSLLALGRETQYF. The CDR3 region has the DNA TGTGCCAGCAGTTTATTGGCACTCGGGAGGGAGACCCAGTACTTC.

The V gene is TRBV15, the J gene TRBJ1-1; D uncertain. Trimming took 5 bases from V and 0 from J, leaving 10 bases between them. The germline V gene has CDR1 LNHNV and CDR2 YYDKDF (reference sequence). The CDR3 has 14 amino acids. The CDR3 bases are TGTGCCACCAGCTCTTACAGAGTGAACACTGAAGCTTTCTTT. It yields the protein CATSSYRVNTEAFF.

The V gene is TRBV6-6, the J gene TRBJ1-2; 8 bases fit TRBD1. The J segment lost 2 bases and the V segment lost 7 bases, leaving 3 bases of the junction unmatched. CDR3 length equals 13 residues. CDR1 is MNHNY and CDR2 is SVGAGI in the germline V gene (reference sequence). The CDR3 region has the DNA TGTGCCAGCAATGGACAGGGAAACTATGGCTACACCTTC. This encodes CASNGQGNYGYTF.

The chain links TRBV6-1 to TRBJ1-3, with 9 bases fitting TRBD1. The CDR3 totals 16 residues. Per germline, CDR1 MNHNS and CDR2 SASEGT. V lost 3 bases, J lost 3 bases, and 6 bases stayed unmatched. DNA of the CDR3: TGTGCCAGCAGTGAGCGAGACAGGGGGTATGGAAACACCATATATTTT. It yields the protein CASSERDRGYGNTIYF.